This TCR beta chain came from a study of OX40 agonist ivuxolimab in advanced cancers. Study in general: Anti-PD-1, anti-PD-L1 or anti-CTLA-4 therapy given earlier was allowed, and roughly 40% had some. General observations from the study: There was clonal expansion of CD4+ and CD8+ blood T cells by week 6 at 0.1 to 3.0 mg/kg. More expanded clones were found, on average, in CD8+ than in CD4+ T cells.

As concerns this clone: Its antigen is currently unknown.

CDR1 and CDR2 from the germline V gene are MGHRA and YSYEKL. The CDR3 sequence is 13 residues long. The ends lost 4 bases at V and 7 bases at J; junction bases unmatched: 4. TCRdb keeps only in-frame clones here, not all; method: immunoSEQ multiplex PCR. This table has 60,000 to 75,000 clones, 90% to 95% appearing once. This receptor was taken from an adult with an advanced solid tumor such as melanoma, head and neck, liver or kidney cancer. This chain joins TRBV4-1 and TRBJ1-3; the match to TRBD1 covers 7 bases. The sequences come from CD4+ or CD8+ T cells sorted from blood, collected in a trial of the OX40 agonist ivuxolimab. The CDR3 sequence: CASSRDSRNTIYF. CDR3 nucleotide sequence: TGCGCCAGCAGCCGGGACAGTCGGAACACCATATATTTT.